This TCR beta chain is from a study of CD8 T cells in Susac syndrome. Reverse transcription of about 0.5 to 1 ug RNA was carried out with random hexamers. Amplification of TCR beta CDR3 was carried out by immunoSEQ multiplex PCR, which covered 54 Vbeta and 13 Jbeta segments. One entry per CDR3 protein results from TCRdb running MiXCR on the immunoSEQ multiplex PCR reads. The table shows some 150,000 distinct CDR3 sequences, with nearly 95% occurring only once. The ends lost 7 bases at V and 3 bases at J; junction bases unmatched: 7. The CDR3 runs to 14 residues. Germline assignment: CDR1 SQVTM and CDR2 ANQGSEA.

V gene TRBV29-1 combines with J gene TRBJ2-1; TRBD1 matches at 9 bases. This receptor was identified in a human donor in good health. Sequencing was done on a sample of CD8+ T cells from PBMCs. Written as DNA, the CDR3 is TGCAGCGGTACGGGACAGGGAAACTACAATGAGCAGTTCTTC. Translated, it gives CSGTGQGNYNEQFF.